This T cell receptor (beta chain) emerged from a study of cytomegalovirus exposure and HLA in healthy donors. Profiling relied on immunoSEQ multiplex PCR, and the TCRdb table lists in-frame clones only, not all of them. This repertoire shows some 170,000 clones, 86% found once; its top ten account for about 2.2%. Germline V CDR1 and CDR2: SEHNR, FQNEAQ (reference sequence). The V end was cut by 5 bases, the J end by 0 bases, with 13 bases between. The CDR3 is made up of 15 amino acids. The TCR sequence derives from a woman under 30 in good health and CMV-seronegative. V and J are TRBV7-9 and TRBJ2-5; tentatively, D is TRBD2 (6 bases). The sequencing input was PBMCs. CDR3 amino acids: CASSLRDSYQETQYF. CDR3 DNA: TGTGCCAGCAGCCTGAGGGACTCTTACCAAGAGACCCAGTACTTC.